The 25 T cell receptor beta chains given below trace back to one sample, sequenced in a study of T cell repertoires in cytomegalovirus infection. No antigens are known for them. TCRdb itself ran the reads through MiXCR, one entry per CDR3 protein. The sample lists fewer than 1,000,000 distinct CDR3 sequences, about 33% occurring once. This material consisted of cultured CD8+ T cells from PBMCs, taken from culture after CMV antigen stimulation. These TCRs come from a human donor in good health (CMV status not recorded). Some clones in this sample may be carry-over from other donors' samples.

CDR3 bases: TGTGCCAGCAGTTATGGTGAAGCTTTCTTT. It specifies CASSYGEAFF. The J gene is TRBJ1-1, the V gene TRBV6-6; D remains ambiguous. CDR3 length equals 10 residues. Germline CDR1 reads MNHNY; CDR2 reads SVGAGI (reference sequence). V lost 3 bases, J lost 7 bases, and 3 bases lay in between.

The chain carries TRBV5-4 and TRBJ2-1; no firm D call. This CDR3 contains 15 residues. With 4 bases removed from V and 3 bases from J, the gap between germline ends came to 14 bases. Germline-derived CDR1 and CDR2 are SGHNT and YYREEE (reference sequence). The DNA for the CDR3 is TGTGCCAGCAGCCGGGCTAGGGCCCACTACAATGAGCAGTTCTTC. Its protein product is CASSRARAHYNEQFF.

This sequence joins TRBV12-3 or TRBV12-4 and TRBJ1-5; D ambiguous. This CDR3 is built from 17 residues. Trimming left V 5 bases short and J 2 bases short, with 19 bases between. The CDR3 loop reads CASSLSAGSVGNQPQHF. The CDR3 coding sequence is TGTGCCAGCAGTCTATCGGCGGGGTCTGTGGGCAATCAGCCCCAGCATTTT.

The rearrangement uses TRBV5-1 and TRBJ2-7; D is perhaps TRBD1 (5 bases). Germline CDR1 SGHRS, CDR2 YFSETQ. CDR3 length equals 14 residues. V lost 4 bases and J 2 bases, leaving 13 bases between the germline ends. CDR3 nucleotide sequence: TGCGCCAGCAGCCGGACAACGCAGACCTACGAGCAGTACTTC. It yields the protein CASSRTTQTYEQYF.

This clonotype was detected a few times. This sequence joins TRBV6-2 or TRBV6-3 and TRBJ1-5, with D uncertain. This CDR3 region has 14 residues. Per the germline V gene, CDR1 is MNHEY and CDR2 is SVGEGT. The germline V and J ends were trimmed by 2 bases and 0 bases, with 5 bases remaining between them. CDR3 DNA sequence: TGTGCCAGCAGTTACGTGGATAGCAATCAGCCCCAGCATTTT. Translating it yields CASSYVDSNQPQHF.

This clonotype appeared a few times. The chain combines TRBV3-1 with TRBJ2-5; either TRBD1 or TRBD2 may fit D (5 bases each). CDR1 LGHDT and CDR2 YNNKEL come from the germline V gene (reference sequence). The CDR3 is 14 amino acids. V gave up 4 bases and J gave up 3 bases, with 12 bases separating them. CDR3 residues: CASSPPGRKETQYF. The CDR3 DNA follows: TGTGCCAGCAGCCCCCCGGGACGGAAAGAGACCCAGTACTTC.

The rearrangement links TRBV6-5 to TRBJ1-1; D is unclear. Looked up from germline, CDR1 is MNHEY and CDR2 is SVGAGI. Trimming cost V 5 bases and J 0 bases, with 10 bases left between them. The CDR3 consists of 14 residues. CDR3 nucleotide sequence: TGTGCCAGCAGTCCACAGTACATGAACACTGAAGCTTTCTTT. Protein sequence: CASSPQYMNTEAFF.

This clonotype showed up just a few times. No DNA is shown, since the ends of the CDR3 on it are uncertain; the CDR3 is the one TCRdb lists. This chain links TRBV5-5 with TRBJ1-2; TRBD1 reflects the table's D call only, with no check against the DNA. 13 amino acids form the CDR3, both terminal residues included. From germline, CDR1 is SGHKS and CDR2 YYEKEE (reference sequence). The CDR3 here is CASSFGQGATGTF.

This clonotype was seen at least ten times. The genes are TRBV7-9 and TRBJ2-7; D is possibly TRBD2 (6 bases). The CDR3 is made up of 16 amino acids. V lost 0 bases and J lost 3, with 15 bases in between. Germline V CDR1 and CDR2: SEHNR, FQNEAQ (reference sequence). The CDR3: CASSLAGGGKDYEQYF. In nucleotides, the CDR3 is TGTGCCAGCAGCTTAGCAGGTGGGGGGAAGGACTACGAGCAGTACTTC.

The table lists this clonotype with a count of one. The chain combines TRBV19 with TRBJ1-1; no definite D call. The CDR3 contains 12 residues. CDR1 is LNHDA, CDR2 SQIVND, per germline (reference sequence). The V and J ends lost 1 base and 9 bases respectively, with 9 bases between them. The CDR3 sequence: CASSIGAGQAFF. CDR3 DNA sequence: TGTGCCAGTAGTATAGGGGCTGGTCAAGCTTTCTTT.

The CDR3 here is CASITSGGNEQFF. The CDR3 DNA follows: TGTGCCAGCATCACTAGCGGGGGGAATGAGCAGTTCTTC. The chain combines TRBV5-4 with TRBJ2-1, with 12 bases that match TRBD2. V lost 6 bases and J lost 7; bases outside the gene matches: 2. Germline loops: CDR1 SGHNT, CDR2 YYREEE (reference sequence). There are 13 residues in the CDR3.

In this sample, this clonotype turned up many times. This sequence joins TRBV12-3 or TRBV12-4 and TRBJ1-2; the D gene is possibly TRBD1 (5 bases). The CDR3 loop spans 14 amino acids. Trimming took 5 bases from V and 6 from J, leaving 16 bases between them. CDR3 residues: CASSKGTGGNGYTF. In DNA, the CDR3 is TGTGCCAGCAGTAAAGGGACGGGGGGAAATGGCTACACCTTC.

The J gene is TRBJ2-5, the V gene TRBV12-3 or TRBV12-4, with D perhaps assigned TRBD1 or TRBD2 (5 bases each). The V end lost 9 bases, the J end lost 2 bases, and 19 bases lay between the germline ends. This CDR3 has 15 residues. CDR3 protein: CARTWGNGQQETQYF. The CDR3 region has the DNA TGTGCCAGGACCTGGGGGAATGGGCAACAAGAGACCCAGTACTTC.

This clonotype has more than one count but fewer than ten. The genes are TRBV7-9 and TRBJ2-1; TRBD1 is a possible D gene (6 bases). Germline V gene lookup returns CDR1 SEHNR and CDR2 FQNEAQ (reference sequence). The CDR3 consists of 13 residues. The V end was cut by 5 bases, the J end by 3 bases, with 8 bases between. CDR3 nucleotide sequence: TGTGCCAGCAGCGGACAGAACTACAATGAGCAGTTCTTC. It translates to CASSGQNYNEQFF.

The CDR3 region has the DNA TGTGCCAGCAGTGACTCGCCCGGGAATGAGCAGTTCTTC. Its translation is CASSDSPGNEQFF. V usage is TRBV6-4 and J usage is TRBJ2-1; D unresolved. Germline V gene lookup returns CDR1 MRHNA and CDR2 SNTAGT. With 0 bases removed from V and 7 bases from J, the gap between germline ends came to 7 bases. The CDR3 extends over 13 amino acids.

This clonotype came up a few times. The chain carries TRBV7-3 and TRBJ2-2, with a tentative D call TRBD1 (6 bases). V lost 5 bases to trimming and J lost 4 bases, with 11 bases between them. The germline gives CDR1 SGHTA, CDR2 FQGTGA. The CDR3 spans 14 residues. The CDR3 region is CASSARQVTGELFF. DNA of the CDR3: TGTGCCAGCAGCGCCCGACAGGTCACCGGGGAGCTGTTTTTT.

The DNA of the CDR3 is TGCGCCAGCAGTCCGATGGGGGAAAAACTGTTTTTT. Translation gives CASSPMGEKLFF. This chain links TRBV4-1 with TRBJ1-4; D unclear. The CDR3 contains 12 residues. V lost 6 bases and J 8 bases, leaving 10 bases between the germline ends. CDR1 is MGHRA, CDR2 YSYEKL, per germline.

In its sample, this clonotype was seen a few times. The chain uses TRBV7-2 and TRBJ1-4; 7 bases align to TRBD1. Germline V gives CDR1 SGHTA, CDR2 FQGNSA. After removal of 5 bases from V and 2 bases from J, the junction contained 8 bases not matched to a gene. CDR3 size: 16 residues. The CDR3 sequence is CASSAVLGQTNEKLFF. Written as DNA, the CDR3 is TGTGCCAGCAGCGCTGTCCTGGGACAGACTAATGAAAAACTGTTTTTT. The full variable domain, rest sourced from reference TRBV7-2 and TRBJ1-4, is GAGVSQSPSNKVTEKGKDVELRCDPISGHTALYWYRQSLGQGLEFLIYFQGNSAPDKSGLPSDRFSAERTGGSVSTLTIQRTQQEDSAVYLCASSAVLGQTNEKLFFGSGTQLSVL.

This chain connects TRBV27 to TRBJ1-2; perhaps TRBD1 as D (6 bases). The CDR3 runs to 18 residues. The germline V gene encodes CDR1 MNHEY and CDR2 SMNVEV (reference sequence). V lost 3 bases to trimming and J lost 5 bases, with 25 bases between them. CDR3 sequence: CASSFQSPPGQFNYGYTF. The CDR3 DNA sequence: TGTGCCAGCAGTTTCCAGTCCCCACCCGGACAGTTTAATTATGGCTACACCTTC.

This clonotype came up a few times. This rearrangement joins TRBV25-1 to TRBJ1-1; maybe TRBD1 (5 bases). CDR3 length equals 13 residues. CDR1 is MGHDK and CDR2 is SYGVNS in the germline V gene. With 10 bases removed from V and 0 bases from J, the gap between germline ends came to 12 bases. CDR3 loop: CATRAHLNTEAFF. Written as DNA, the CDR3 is TGTGCCACCAGGGCCCACCTGAACACTGAAGCTTTCTTT.

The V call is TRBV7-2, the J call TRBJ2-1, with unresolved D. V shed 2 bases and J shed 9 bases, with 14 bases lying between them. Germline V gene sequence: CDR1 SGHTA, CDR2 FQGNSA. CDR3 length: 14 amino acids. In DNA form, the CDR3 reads TGTGCCAGCAGCTTATCAGACTCTCGGATTGAGCAGTTCTTC. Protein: CASSLSDSRIEQFF.

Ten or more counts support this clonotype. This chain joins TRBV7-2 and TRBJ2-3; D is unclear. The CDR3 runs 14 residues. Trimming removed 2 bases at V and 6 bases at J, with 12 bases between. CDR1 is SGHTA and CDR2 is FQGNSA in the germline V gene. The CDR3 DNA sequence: TGTGCCAGCAGCTTAAAAGCCTTAGGGGATACGCAGTATTTT. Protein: CASSLKALGDTQYF.

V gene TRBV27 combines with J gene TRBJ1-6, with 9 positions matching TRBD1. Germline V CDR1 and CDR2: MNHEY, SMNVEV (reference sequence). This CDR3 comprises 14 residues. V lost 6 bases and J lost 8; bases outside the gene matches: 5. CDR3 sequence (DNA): TGTGCCAGCAGACCGGGACAGGGTTATTCACCCCTCCACTTT. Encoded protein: CASRPGQGYSPLHF.

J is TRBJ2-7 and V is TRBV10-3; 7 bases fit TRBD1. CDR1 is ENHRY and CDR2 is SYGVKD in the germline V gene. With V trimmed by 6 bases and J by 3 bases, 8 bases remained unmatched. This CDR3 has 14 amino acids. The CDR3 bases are TGTGCCATCAGGACAGGGCTCCAAAACTACGAGCAGTACTTC. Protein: CAIRTGLQNYEQYF.

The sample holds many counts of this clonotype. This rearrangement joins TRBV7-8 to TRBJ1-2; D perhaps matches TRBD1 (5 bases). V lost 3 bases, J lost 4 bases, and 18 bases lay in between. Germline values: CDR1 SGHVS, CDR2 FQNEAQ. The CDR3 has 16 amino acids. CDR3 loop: CASSLGKVAGTYGYTF. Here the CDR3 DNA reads TGTGCCAGCAGCTTGGGGAAAGTGGCTGGGACCTATGGCTACACCTTC.